Below, 3 T cell receptor beta chains from the same sample are listed, as sequenced in a study of blood T cell repertoires in COVID-19. Method: immunoSEQ multiplex PCR; TCRdb's copy keeps in-frame clones and lacks some. This table has around 78,000 clones, over 75% appearing once. Material for sequencing was peripheral blood. These receptors all come from a man in his forties or fifties with active COVID-19.

The CDR3 DNA follows: TGTGCCAGCTCACCAGGCGGATCGAACACCGGGGAGCTGTTTTTT. This sequence encodes CASSPGGSNTGELFF. The V and J genes are TRBV18 and TRBJ2-2, with no clear D. The CDR3 is made up of 15 amino acids. Germline V lookup: CDR1 KGHSH, CDR2 LQKENI. With 2 bases removed from V and 0 bases from J, the gap between germline ends came to 7 bases.

This chain uses TRBV6-2 or TRBV6-3 with TRBJ1-5; D is uncertain. V shed 0 bases and J shed 11 bases, with 11 bases lying between them. CDR3 length: 13 amino acids. The germline CDR1 and CDR2 sequences are MNHEY and SVGEGT. CDR3 sequence reads: CASSYSLYSAQHF. The CDR3 DNA follows: TGTGCCAGCAGTTACTCCCTATATTCGGCCCAGCATTTT.

The chain recombines TRBV9 with TRBJ1-2; TRBD1 might be the D (5 bases). Germline CDR1 SGDLS, CDR2 YYNGEE. This CDR3 is built from 14 residues. Trimming stripped 0 bases from V and 2 bases from J, with 8 bases between. CDR3 in DNA: TGTGCCAGCAGCGTAGTGTCAGGGAACTATGGCTACACCTTC. Translating gives CASSVVSGNYGYTF.